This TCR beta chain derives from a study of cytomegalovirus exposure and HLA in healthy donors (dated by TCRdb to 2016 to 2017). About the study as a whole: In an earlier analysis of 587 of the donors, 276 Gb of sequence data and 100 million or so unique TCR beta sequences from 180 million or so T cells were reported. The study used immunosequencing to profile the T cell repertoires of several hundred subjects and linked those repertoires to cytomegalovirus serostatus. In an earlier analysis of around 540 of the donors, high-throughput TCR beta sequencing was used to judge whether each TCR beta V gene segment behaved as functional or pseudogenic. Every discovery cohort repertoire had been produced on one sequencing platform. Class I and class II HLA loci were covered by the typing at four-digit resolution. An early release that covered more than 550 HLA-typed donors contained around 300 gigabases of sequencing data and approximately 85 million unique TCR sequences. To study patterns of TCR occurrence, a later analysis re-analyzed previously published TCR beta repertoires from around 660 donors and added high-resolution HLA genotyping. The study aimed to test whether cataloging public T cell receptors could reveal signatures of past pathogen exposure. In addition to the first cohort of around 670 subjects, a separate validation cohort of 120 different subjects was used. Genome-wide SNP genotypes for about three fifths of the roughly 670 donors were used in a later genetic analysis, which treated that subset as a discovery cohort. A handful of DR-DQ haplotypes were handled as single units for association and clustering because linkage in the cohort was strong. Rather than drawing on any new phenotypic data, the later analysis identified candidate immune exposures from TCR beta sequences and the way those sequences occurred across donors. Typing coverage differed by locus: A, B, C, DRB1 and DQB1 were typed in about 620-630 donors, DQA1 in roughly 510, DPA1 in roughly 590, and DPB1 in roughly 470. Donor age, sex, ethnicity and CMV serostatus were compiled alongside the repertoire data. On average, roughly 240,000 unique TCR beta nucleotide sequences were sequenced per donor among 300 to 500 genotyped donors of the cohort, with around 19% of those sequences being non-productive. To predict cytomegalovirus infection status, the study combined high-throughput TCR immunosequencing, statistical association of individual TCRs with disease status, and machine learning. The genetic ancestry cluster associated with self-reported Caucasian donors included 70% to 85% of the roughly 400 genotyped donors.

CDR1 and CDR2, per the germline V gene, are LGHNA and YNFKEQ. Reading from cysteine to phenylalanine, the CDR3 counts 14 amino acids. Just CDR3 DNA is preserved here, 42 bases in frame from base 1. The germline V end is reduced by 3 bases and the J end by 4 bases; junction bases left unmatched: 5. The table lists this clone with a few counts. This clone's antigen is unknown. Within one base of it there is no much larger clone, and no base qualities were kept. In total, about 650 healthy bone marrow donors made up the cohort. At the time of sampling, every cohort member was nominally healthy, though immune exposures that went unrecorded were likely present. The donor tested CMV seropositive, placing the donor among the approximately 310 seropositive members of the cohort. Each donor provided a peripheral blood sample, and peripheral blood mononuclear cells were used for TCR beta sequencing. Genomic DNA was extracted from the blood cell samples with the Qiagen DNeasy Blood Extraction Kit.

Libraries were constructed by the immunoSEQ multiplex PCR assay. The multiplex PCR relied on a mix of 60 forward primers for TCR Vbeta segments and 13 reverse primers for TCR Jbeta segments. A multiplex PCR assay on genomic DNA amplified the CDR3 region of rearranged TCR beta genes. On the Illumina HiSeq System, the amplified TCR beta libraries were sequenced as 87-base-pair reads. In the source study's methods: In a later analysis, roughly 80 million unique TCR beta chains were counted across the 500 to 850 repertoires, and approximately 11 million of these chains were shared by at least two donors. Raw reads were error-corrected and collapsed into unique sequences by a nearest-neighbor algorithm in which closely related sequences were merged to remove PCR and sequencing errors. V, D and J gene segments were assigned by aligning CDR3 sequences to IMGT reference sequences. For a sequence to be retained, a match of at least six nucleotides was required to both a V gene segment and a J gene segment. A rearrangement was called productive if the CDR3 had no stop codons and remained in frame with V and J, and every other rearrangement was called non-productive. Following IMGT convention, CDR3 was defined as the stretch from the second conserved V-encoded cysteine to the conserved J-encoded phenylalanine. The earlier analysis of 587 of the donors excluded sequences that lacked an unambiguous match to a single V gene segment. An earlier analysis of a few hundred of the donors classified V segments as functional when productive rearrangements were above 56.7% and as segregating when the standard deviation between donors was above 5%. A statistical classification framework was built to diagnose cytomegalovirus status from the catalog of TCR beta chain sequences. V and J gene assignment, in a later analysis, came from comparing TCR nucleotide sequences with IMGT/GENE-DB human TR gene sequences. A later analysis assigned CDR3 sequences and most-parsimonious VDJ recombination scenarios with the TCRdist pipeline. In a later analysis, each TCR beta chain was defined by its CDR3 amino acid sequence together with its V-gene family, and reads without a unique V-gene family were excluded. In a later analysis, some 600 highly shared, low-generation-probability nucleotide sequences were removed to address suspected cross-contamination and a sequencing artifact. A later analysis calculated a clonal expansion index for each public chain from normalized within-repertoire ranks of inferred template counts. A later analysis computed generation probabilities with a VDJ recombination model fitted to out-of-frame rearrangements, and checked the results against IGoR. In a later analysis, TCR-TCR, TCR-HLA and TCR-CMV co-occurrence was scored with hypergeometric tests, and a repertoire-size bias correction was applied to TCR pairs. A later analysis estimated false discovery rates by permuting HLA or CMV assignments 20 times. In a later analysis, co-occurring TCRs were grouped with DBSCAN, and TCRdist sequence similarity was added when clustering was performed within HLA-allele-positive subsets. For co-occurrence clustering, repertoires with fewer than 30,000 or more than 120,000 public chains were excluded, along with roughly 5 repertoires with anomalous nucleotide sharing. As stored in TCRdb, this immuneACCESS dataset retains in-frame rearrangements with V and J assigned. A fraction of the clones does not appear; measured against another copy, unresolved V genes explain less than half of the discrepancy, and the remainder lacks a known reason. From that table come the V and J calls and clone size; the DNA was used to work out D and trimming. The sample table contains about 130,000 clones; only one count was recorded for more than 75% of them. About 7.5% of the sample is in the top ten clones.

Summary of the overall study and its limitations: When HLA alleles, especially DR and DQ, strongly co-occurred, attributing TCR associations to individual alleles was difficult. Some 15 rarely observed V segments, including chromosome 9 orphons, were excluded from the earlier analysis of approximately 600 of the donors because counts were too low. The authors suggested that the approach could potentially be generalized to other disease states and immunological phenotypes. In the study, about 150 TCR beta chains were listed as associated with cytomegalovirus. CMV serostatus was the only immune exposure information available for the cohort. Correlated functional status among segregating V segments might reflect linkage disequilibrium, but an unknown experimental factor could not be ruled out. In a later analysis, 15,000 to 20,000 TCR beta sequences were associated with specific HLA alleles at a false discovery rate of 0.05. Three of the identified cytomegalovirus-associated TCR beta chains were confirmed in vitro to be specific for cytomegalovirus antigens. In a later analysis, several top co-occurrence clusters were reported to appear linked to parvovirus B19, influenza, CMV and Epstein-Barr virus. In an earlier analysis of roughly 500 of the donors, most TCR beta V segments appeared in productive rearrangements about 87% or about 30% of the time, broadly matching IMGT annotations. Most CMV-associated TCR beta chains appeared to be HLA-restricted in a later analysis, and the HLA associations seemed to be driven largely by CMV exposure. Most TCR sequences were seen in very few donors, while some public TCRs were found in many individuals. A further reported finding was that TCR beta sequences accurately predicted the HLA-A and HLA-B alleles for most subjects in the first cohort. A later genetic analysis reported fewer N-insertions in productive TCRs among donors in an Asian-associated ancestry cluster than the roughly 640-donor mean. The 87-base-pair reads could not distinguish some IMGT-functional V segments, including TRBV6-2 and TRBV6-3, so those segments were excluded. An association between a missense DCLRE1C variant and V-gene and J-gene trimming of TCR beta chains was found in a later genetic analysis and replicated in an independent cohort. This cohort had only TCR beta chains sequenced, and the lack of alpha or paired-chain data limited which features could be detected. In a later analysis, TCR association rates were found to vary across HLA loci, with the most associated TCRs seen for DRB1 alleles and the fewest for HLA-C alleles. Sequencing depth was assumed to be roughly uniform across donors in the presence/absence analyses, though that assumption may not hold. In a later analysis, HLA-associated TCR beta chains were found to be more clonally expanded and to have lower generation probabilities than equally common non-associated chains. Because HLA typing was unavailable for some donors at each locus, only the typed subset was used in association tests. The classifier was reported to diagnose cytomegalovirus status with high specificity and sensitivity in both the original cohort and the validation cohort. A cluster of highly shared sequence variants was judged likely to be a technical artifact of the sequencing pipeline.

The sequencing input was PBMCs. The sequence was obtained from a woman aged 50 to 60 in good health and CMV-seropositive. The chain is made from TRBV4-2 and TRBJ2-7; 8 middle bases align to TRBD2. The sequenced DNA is TGTGCCAGCAGCCAGGAAGCGGGAGTATACGAGCAGTACTTC. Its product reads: CASSQEAGVYEQYF.